These T cell receptor beta chains were read from a single sample in a study of CD8 T cells in ankylosing spondylitis. MiXCR was run by TCRdb on the 5' RACE reads, yielding one entry per CDR3 protein. The profile shows 450,000 to 550,000 distinct CDR3 sequences, approximately 5.3% of them singletons. The sequenced sample was blood, either unsorted or a sorted T cell fraction (not recorded which). The receptors originated from a male donor with ankylosing spondylitis. Each CDR3 is given with its conserved first and last residue. The D gene is left open where the match is weak. Expanded clones get a size class; other rows say once, few or many, or leave the size out.

j_gene	v_gene	abundance	d_gene	CDR3nt	CDR3aa
TRBJ2-3	TRBV11-2	many	NA	TGTGCCAGCAGCTTAGATACGGGGACCACAGATACGCAGTATTTT	CASSLDTGTTDTQYF
TRBJ1-5	TRBV9	many	NA	TGTGCCAGCAGCGTCCTCGACGGCAGCGGGCCCCAGCATTTT	CASSVLDGSGPQHF
TRBJ2-1	TRBV20-1	NA	NA	TGCAGTGCTAGTGGTCCGTTAGCGACCCTGGGACCTGCCTACAATGAGCAGTTCTTC	CSASGPLATLGPAYNEQFF
TRBJ2-3	TRBV20-1	many	NA	TGCAGTGCTAGAGATGTAGCGGAAAGCACAGATACGCAGTATTTT	CSARDVAESTDTQYF
TRBJ2-7	TRBV10-3	many	NA	TGTGCCATCAGTGAGAATCCCGGTTGGCGCTACGAGCAGTACTTC	CAISENPGWRYEQYF
TRBJ1-1	TRBV29-1	many	NA	TGCAGCGTTGAAGATCTTGGGGGCTTGGGCACTGAAGCTTTCTTT	CSVEDLGGLGTEAFF
TRBJ1-1	TRBV5-1	NA	NA	TGCGCCAGCAGCAGGAATGTCCCGAACACTGAAGCTTTCTTT	CASSRNVPNTEAFF
TRBJ2-1	TRBV20-1	few	NA	TGCAGTGCTAGAGATGGTAGAGGTCCCTACAATGAGCAGTTCTTC	CSARDGRGPYNEQFF
TRBJ2-7	TRBV6-1	many	TRBD1	TGTGCCAGCAGTCGTGGGACAGGGGAAGGGTACGAGCAGTACTTC	CASSRGTGEGYEQYF
TRBJ1-1	TRBV5-1	many	TRBD1	TGCGCCAGCAGCGTGGCCGGGACAGGGGCCGGTGAAGCTTTCTTT	CASSVAGTGAGEAFF
TRBJ2-5	TRBV7-2	many	NA	TGTGCCAGCAGCTTAAACCTATACAGCCCCGGAGCGGAGACCCAGTACTTC	CASSLNLYSPGAETQYF
TRBJ2-3	TRBV7-9	few	NA	TGTGCCAGCAGCTTATGGGTGGAAGATACGCAGTATTTT	CASSLWVEDTQYF
TRBJ1-1	TRBV5-6	many	NA	TGTGCCAGCAGCCCGCCGTGGGGGGGAATCACTGAAGCTTTCTTT	CASSPPWGGITEAFF
TRBJ1-1	TRBV29-1	many	TRBD1	TGCAGCGCCTCGGGACAGGGACTTCTGAACACTGAAGCTTTTTTT	CSASGQGLLNTEAFF
TRBJ2-7	TRBV15	many	NA	TGTGCCACCAGCATGGGTTACGACTACGAGCAGTACTTC	CATSMGYDYEQYF
TRBJ1-5	TRBV7-6	many	NA	TGTGCCAGCAGCTCGAGACCTATCGATCAGCCCCAGCATTTT	CASSSRPIDQPQHF
TRBJ2-3	TRBV10-3	many	NA	TGTGCCATCAGTGAGTCAGTTAAGGGCGGCCCCGATGATACGCAGTATTTT	CAISESVKGGPDDTQYF
TRBJ1-2	TRBV7-8	many	TRBD1	TGTGCCAGCAGCTTAGAAGGCTCAGGGGGATATGGCTACACCTTC	CASSLEGSGGYGYTF
TRBJ1-2	TRBV30	many	NA	TGTGCCTGGTACCGAGACGGCTACACCTTC	CAWYRDGYTF
TRBJ2-1	TRBV5-1	many	NA	TGCGCCAGCAGCTGGGGGCAGAATGAGCAGTTCTTC	CASSWGQNEQFF
TRBJ1-2	TRBV5-1	many	NA	TGCGCCAGCAGCCCTTCTGCCGGGTTTGGCTATGGCTACACCTTC	CASSPSAGFGYGYTF
TRBJ2-7	TRBV20-1	NA	NA	TGCAGTGCTAGCTGGTCGGACGCCCGAGCCCGCTCCTACGAGCAGTACTTC	CSASWSDARARSYEQYF
TRBJ1-1	TRBV7-9	many	NA	TGTGCCAGCATCGCTACAGAACAAGAAATGAACACTGAAGCTTTCTTT	CASIATEQEMNTEAFF
TRBJ1-1	TRBV20-1	many	NA	TGCAGTGCTAGATCCGCGGTGTCAGTCACTGAAGCTTTCTTT	CSARSAVSVTEAFF
TRBJ2-2	TRBV18	many	NA	TGTGCCAGCTCACCAAGCACTAGCTTCACCGGGGAGCTGTTTTTT	CASSPSTSFTGELFF
TRBJ2-7	TRBV7-3	NA	NA	TGTGCCAGCAGCTTAATTAGGTCTTTTCCCTACGAGCAGTACTTC	CASSLIRSFPYEQYF
TRBJ2-5	TRBV10-3	many	NA	TGTGCCACCCTGCACGGGGGTAATCAAGAGACCCAGTACTTC	CATLHGGNQETQYF
TRBJ2-2	TRBV2	few	TRBD2	TGTGCCAGCCGGGGACTAGCGGGAACCGGGGAGCTGTTTTTT	CASRGLAGTGELFF
TRBJ1-2	TRBV28	many	TRBD1	TGTGCCAGCAGTTCCCCGGGGACAGGGCGTGGCTACACCTTC	CASSSPGTGRGYTF
TRBJ1-1	TRBV20-1	many	NA	TGCAGTGCTACCTCCCCCGTTGGGAACACTGAAGCTTTCTTT	CSATSPVGNTEAFF
TRBJ1-1	TRBV25-1	many	TRBD1	TGTGCCAGCAGTGCCCCGGACAGGGCATCTGAAGCTTTCTTT	CASSAPDRASEAFF
TRBJ1-6	TRBV5-1	many	NA	TGCGCCAGCAGCTTGCTTTTGACGGATTCACCCCTCCACTTT	CASSLLLTDSPLHF
TRBJ2-7	TRBV5-1	many	TRBD2	TGCGCCAGCTCGACTAGCGGGAGGGACTACGAGCAGTACTTC	CASSTSGRDYEQYF
TRBJ2-5	TRBV12-3/TRBV12-4	NA	TRBD2	TGTGCCAGCAGCTGGACTAGCGGGGGGGAGACCCAGTACTTC	CASSWTSGGETQYF
TRBJ2-7	TRBV5-1	NA	NA	TGCGCCAGCAGCCGACAGTTGTTGTCCTACGAGCAGTACTTC	CASSRQLLSYEQYF
TRBJ1-3	TRBV20-1	many	NA	TGCAGTGCTAGAGGTGGGGGGCATTCTGGAAACACCATATATTTT	CSARGGGHSGNTIYF
TRBJ2-1	TRBV24-1	many	TRBD2	TGTGCCACCAGTGATTTCGAGCGGGGACTGAACAATGAGCAGTTCTTC	CATSDFERGLNNEQFF
TRBJ2-7	TRBV4-3	many	TRBD1	TGCGCCAGCAGCCAACGGACAGGGGGGAACTACGAGCAGTACTTC	CASSQRTGGNYEQYF
TRBJ2-5	TRBV5-6	many	NA	TGTGCCAGCAGCTTTCTCGGGACATACCAAGAGACCCAGTACTTC	CASSFLGTYQETQYF
TRBJ2-7	TRBV29-1	many	NA	TGCAGCGTTGAAGATCCCAGCGGGTACGAGCAGTACTTC	CSVEDPSGYEQYF
TRBJ2-3	TRBV7-2	many	NA	TGTGCCAGCAGCTTAGGGGCCAGGGATTTGGGAAATACGCAGTATTTT	CASSLGARDLGNTQYF
TRBJ1-1	TRBV9	many	TRBD1	TGTGCCAGCAGCGTAGGAGGACAGGGAAGAGATGGCACTGAAGCTTTCTTT	CASSVGGQGRDGTEAFF
TRBJ2-3	TRBV20-1	few	TRBD2	TGCAGTGCCGCCGGGGGAAGCGGGAGGAAGGCAGATACGCAGTATTTT	CSAAGGSGRKADTQYF
TRBJ2-7	TRBV27	NA	NA	TGTGCCAGCAGTTTATCGTGGGGGGCTGGGGTCTACGAGCAGTACTTC	CASSLSWGAGVYEQYF
TRBJ1-2	TRBV12-3/TRBV12-4	few	NA	TGTGCCAGCAGTTTTAACAGCAACTATGGCTACACCTTC	CASSFNSNYGYTF
TRBJ1-4	TRBV7-8	many	NA	TGTGCCAGCAGCCCCCGCGCCGGGAGCCCTAATGAAAAACTGTTTTTT	CASSPRAGSPNEKLFF
TRBJ2-3	TRBV20-1	few	TRBD2	TGCAGTGCCCGCGCGGGGGGGGCTACGGGCACAGATACGCAGTATTTT	CSARAGGATGTDTQYF
TRBJ2-7	TRBV28	many	TRBD2	TGTGCCAGCAGTGCACCGACTAGCGGTTCCTACGAGCAGTACTTC	CASSAPTSGSYEQYF